This is a list of T cell receptor beta chains from one sample in a study of OX40 agonist ivuxolimab in advanced cancers. The table came from immunoSEQ multiplex PCR; TCRdb's copy has only in-frame clones and leaves some out. The sample includes about 64,000 clones, 80% to 90% of them seen just once. The sample consisted of CD4+ or CD8+ T cells sorted from blood, taken in a trial of the OX40 agonist ivuxolimab. Source of these receptors: an adult with an advanced solid tumor such as melanoma, head and neck, liver or kidney cancer. Both conserved end residues are part of each CDR3. Fields, in order: CDR3 length, clone size, V gene, J gene, D gene, CDR3 DNA, CDR3 protein. A D gene is named only where the DNA matches it firmly. Not every row has a clone size; where given, it reads once, few, many or a size class.

15	NA	TRBV6-5	TRBJ1-4	NA	TGTGCCAGCAGCCGAAGGACGGGGACCTCGGAAAAACTGTTTTTT	CASSRRTGTSEKLFF
12	NA	TRBV29-1	TRBJ2-1	NA	TGCAGCGTTGAGATCACCTACAATGAGCAGTTCTTC	CSVEITYNEQFF
14	NA	TRBV19	TRBJ2-7	NA	TGTGCCAGTAGTATCACGGGACTGATCTACGAGCAGTACTTC	CASSITGLIYEQYF
13	NA	TRBV4-2	TRBJ1-2	NA	TGTGCCAGCAGCCAAGAGGCTGGCTATGGCTACACCTTC	CASSQEAGYGYTF
14	few	TRBV5-4	TRBJ1-2	NA	TGTGCCAGCAGCTTACTGGTCTCTAACTATGGCTACACCTTC	CASSLLVSNYGYTF
13	NA	TRBV10-2	TRBJ1-1	NA	TGCGCCAGCAGTGAGTCGCCAGACACTGAAGCTTTCTTT	CASSESPDTEAFF
13	NA	TRBV28	TRBJ2-5	TRBD1	TGTGCCAGCGGGGGACAGGGGGTGGGGACCCAGTACTTC	CASGGQGVGTQYF
17	once	TRBV11-2	TRBJ1-2	NA	TGTGCCAGCAGCTTAGCTTCATCAGGAGTCCCGGGGTATGGCTACACCTTC	CASSLASSGVPGYGYTF
14	NA	TRBV11-2	TRBJ2-1	NA	TGTGCTGTTCGAGGTCTAGCAGGCTACAATGAGCAGTTCTTC	CAVRGLAGYNEQFF
15	NA	TRBV6-5	TRBJ2-2	NA	TGTGCCAGCAGAACCGACGGAATTGGGACCGGGGAGCTGTTTTTT	CASRTDGIGTGELFF
13	NA	TRBV28	TRBJ1-1	NA	TGTGCCAGCAGCTCCACAAGTAATACTGAAGCTTTCTTT	CASSSTSNTEAFF
15	few	TRBV6-6	TRBJ2-7	TRBD1	TGTGCCAGCAGTCGGGGACAGCGGACTGTGCAGGGGCAGTACTTC	CASSRGQRTVQGQYF
16	once	TRBV6-6	TRBJ2-2	TRBD1	TGTGCCAGCATCCCCCGGGACAGGGGCAAGGCCGGGGAGCTGTTTTTT	CASIPRDRGKAGELFF
14	NA	TRBV25-1	TRBJ1-1	NA	TGTGCCAGCAGTGGAGTAGGGGATTTGACTGAAGCTTTCTTT	CASSGVGDLTEAFF
14	NA	TRBV5-1	TRBJ1-1	NA	TGCGCCAGCGGTAACGGTCCTCAGGGCACTGAAGCTTTCTTT	CASGNGPQGTEAFF
13	NA	TRBV6-1	TRBJ1-2	NA	TGTGCCAGCAACGCGGACGGCGACTATGGCTACACCTTC	CASNADGDYGYTF
16	NA	TRBV4-1	TRBJ1-3	NA	TGCGCCAGCAGCCGACCCCGGGAGCCCTCTGGAAACACCATATATTTT	CASSRPREPSGNTIYF
13	NA	TRBV28	TRBJ2-6	NA	TGTGCCAGCAGTTCCCATGGGGCCAACGTCCTGACTTTC	CASSSHGANVLTF